Listed here are 16 T cell receptor beta chains from one sample, sequenced in a study of cytomegalovirus exposure and HLA in healthy donors. Vbeta (60) and Jbeta (13) primers were used in the PCR. Only in-frame clones appear in the TCRdb table, and some are missing; sequencing was by immunoSEQ multiplex PCR. The table includes around 93,000 clones, 78% detected once. Sequenced sample: PBMCs. The receptor set was obtained from a woman aged 40 to 49 in good health and CMV-seronegative.

The chain carries TRBV30 and TRBJ2-7, with D unclear. Trimming pared 2 bases from V and 4 bases from J, leaving 9 bases between. Germline V CDR1 and CDR2: GTSNPN, SVGIG (reference sequence). The CDR3 runs to 12 residues. The CDR3 sequence: CAWSPEEYEQYF. DNA of the CDR3: TGTGCCTGGAGTCCAGAGGAGTACGAGCAGTACTTC.

The chain employs TRBV6-4 and TRBJ1-2, with TRBD1 as a possible D gene (6 bases). The CDR3 spans 15 residues. The germline V gene has CDR1 MRHNA and CDR2 SNTAGT. V was pared by 7 bases and J by 6 bases, with 21 bases between. CDR3 in DNA: TGTGCCAGCACTCAAACTGCAGGGGCAGGGAATGGCTACACCTTC. The encoded protein is CASTQTAGAGNGYTF.

V is TRBV7-2 and J is TRBJ1-4; D is uncertain. Trimming shortened V by 5 bases and J by 7 bases, and 23 bases separated the two germline ends. The CDR3 covers 17 residues. Germline V gene sequence: CDR1 SGHTA, CDR2 FQGNSA. As DNA, the CDR3 is TGTGCCAGCAGCCCCACCGGGAGGGCTCTGTCAGGTGAAAAACTGTTTTTT. It encodes CASSPTGRALSGEKLFF.

The rearrangement uses TRBV10-3 and TRBJ1-2, with TRBD1 matching 7 bases. V dropped 0 bases and J dropped 5; count of bases not matched to a gene: 9. The CDR3 contains 16 residues. From germline, CDR1 is ENHRY and CDR2 SYGVKD. In DNA form, the CDR3 reads TGTGCCATCAGTGAGTCACCGAGGGGGCTAGGGTATGGCTACACCTTC. It encodes CAISESPRGLGYGYTF.

The rearrangement links TRBV19 to TRBJ2-3; D call uncertain. This CDR3 spans 11 amino acids. Trimming took off 2 bases at V and 8 bases at J, with 5 bases between the two ends. CDR1 and CDR2 (germline): LNHDA, SQIVND (reference sequence). The CDR3 nucleotides read TGTGCCAGTAGTATAAGCTGTACGCAGTATTTT. This codes for CASSISCTQYF.

This chain uses TRBV27 with TRBJ2-2; possibly TRBD2 for D (5 bases). This CDR3 has 17 residues. V dropped 4 bases and J dropped 4 bases, with 19 bases sitting between them. CDR1 and CDR2 (germline): MNHEY, SMNVEV (reference sequence). This CDR3 reads CASSSTDSYGGTGELFF. CDR3 coding DNA: TGTGCCAGCAGTTCCACGGACTCCTACGGTGGCACCGGGGAGCTGTTTTTT.

A note on this clone: A read error may account for a junction end that differs from germline. The chain carries TRBV7-9 and TRBJ2-2, with 7 bases aligning to TRBD1. CDR3 size: 16 residues. CDR1 SEHNR and CDR2 FQNEAQ come from the germline V gene (reference sequence). CDR3 nucleotides: TGTTCCAGCAGCCCCCCCGGGACAGAGAACACCGGGGAGCTGTTTTTT. Residues: CSSSPPGTENTGELFF.

The chain joins TRBV5-4 to TRBJ2-7; D is uncertain. V was shortened by 0 bases and J by 2 bases, with 9 bases between the two germline ends. CDR3 length: 14 residues. The germline gives CDR1 SGHNT, CDR2 YYREEE (reference sequence). This CDR3 is CASSLALPPYEQYF. The DNA for the CDR3 is TGTGCCAGCAGCTTGGCTCTACCCCCCTACGAGCAGTACTTC.

The chain is built from TRBV5-4 and TRBJ2-5; the match to TRBD1 covers 11 bases. J was trimmed by 4 bases and V by 5 bases; bases with no gene match: 10. Germline-derived CDR1 and CDR2 are SGHNT and YYREEE (reference sequence). The CDR3 length is 16 residues. The CDR3 region has the DNA TGTGCCAGCAGTTCCCTTACCGGGACAGGGGGAGAGACCCAGTACTTC. It specifies CASSSLTGTGGETQYF.

The chain has TRBV5-1 and TRBJ2-5; TRBD2 is a possible D gene (7 bases). The CDR3 sequence is 14 residues long. Germline V gene data show CDR1 as SGHRS and CDR2 as YFSETQ. V shed 4 bases and J shed 1 base, with 11 bases lying between them. The CDR3 here is CASSQGTIQETQYF. CDR3 nucleotide sequence: TGCGCCAGCAGCCAGGGGACTATCCAAGAGACCCAGTACTTC.

J is TRBJ2-7 and V is TRBV7-7; the D is unclear. This CDR3 has 13 amino acids. The V gene lost 1 base and the J gene lost 3 bases, with 7 bases spanning the gap. CDR1 is SSHAT and CDR2 is FNYEAQ in the germline V gene (reference sequence). The CDR3 reads CASSLDSNYEQYF. CDR3 nucleotides: TGTGCCAGCAGCTTAGATTCCAACTACGAGCAGTACTTC.

This sequence joins TRBV6-1 and TRBJ1-5; tentatively, D is TRBD1 (5 bases). Trimming removed 0 bases from V and 1 base from J, with 7 bases in between. The CDR3 is 15 amino acids. Per the germline V gene, CDR1 is MNHNS and CDR2 is SASEGT. The CDR3 protein is CASSEARASNQPQHF. The CDR3 DNA sequence: TGTGCCAGCAGTGAAGCCAGGGCAAGCAATCAGCCCCAGCATTTT.

The V and J genes are TRBV5-6 and TRBJ2-3; TRBD2 agrees at 8 bases. Germline-derived CDR1 and CDR2 are SGHDT and YYEEEE. The CDR3 contains 15 residues. The V and J ends lost 0 bases and 4 bases, in that order; junction bases with no gene match: 4. This CDR3 is CASSLVGTSSDTQYF. CDR3 nucleotide sequence: TGTGCCAGCAGCTTGGTTGGGACTAGTTCAGATACGCAGTATTTT. The variable domain in full, with the rest retrieved from reference TRBV5-6 and TRBJ2-3, is DAGVTQSPTHLIKTRGQQVTLRCSPKSGHDTVSWYQQALGQGPQFIFQYYEEEERQRGNFPDRFSGHQFPNYSSELNVNALLLGDSALYLCASSLVGTSSDTQYFGPGTRLTVL.

The chain employs TRBV5-1 and TRBJ2-2; D is ambiguous. CDR1 is SGHRS, CDR2 YFSETQ, per germline. Between the trimmed V and J ends, which lost 4 bases and 8 bases, there was a span of 12 bases. The CDR3 contains 13 residues. The CDR3 here is CASSIDTLGELFF. The CDR3 nucleotides read TGCGCCAGCAGCATAGATACTTTGGGGGAGCTGTTTTTT. Combining the CDR3 with reference TRBV5-1 and TRBJ2-2 gives the whole variable domain KAGVTQTPRYLIKTRGQQVTLSCSPISGHRSVSWYQQTPGQGLQFLFEYFSETQRNKGNFPGRFSGRQFSNSRSEMNVSTLELGDSALYLCASSIDTLGELFFGEGSRLTVL.

The chain has TRBV29-1 and TRBJ2-2; 7 bases fit TRBD2. V lost 6 bases to trimming and J lost 5 bases; unmatched junction nucleotides: 12. The V gene's germline CDR1 is SQVTM and CDR2 ANQGSEA. This CDR3 has 15 amino acids. CDR3 protein: CSVMAGLGGTGELFF. In DNA form, the CDR3 reads TGCAGCGTAATGGCTGGACTAGGAGGTACCGGGGAGCTGTTTTTT.

The genes are TRBV10-3 and TRBJ1-2, with TRBD1 matching over 7 bases. The CDR3 has 13 amino acids. J was trimmed by 2 bases and V by 7 bases; bases with no gene match: 4. The germline V gene has CDR1 ENHRY and CDR2 SYGVKD. The CDR3 sequence is CAITETGNYGYTF. The DNA for the CDR3 is TGTGCCATCACCGAGACAGGGAACTATGGCTACACCTTC.